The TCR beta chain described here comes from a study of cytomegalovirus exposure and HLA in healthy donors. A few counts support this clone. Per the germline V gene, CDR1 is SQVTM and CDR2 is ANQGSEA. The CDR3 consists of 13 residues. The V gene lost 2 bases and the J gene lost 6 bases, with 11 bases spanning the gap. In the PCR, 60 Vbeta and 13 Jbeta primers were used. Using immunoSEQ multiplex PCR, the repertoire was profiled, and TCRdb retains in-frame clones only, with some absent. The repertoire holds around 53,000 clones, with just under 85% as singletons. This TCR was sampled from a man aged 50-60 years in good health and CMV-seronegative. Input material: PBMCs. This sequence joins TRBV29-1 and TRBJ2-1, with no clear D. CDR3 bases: TGCAGCGTTGAACTTGACAACTTCAATGAGCAGTTCTTC. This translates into CSVELDNFNEQFF.